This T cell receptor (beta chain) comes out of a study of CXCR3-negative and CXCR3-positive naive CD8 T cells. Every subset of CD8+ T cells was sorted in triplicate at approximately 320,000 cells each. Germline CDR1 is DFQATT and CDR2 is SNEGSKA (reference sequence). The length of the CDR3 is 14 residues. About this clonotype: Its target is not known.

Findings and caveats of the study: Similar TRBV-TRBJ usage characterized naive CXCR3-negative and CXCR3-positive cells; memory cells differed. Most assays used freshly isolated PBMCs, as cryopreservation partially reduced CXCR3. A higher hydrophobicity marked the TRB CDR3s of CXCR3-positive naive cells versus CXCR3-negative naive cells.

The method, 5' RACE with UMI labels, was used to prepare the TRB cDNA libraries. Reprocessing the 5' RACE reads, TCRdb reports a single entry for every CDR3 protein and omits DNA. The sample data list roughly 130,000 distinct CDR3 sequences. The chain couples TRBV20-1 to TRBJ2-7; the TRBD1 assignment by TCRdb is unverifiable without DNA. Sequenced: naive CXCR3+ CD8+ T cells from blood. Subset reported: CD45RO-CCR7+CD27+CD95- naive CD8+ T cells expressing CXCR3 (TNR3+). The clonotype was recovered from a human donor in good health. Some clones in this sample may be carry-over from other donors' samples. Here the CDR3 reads CSATRTGTDYEQYF.